One sample yielded the 32 T cell receptor beta chains listed below, sequenced in a study of patients and donors after allogeneic stem cell transplantation. TCRdb ran MiXCR on the RT-PCR reads and lists one entry per CDR3 protein. The table lists some 230,000 distinct CDR3 sequences, about 14% of them singletons. The sequenced sample consisted of blood, either unsorted or a sorted T cell fraction (not recorded which). The receptors here all came from a human donor who was either an allogeneic HSCT recipient or a stem cell or donor lymphocyte infusion donor (not recorded which). It is not recorded whose cells these are; they may come from a transplant donor.

The rearrangement joins TRBV11-2 to TRBJ2-1; D perhaps matches TRBD2 (5 bases). The germline gives CDR1 SGHAT, CDR2 FQNNGV. Trimming stripped 1 base from V and 9 bases from J, with 13 bases between. The CDR3 has 14 amino acids. The CDR3 region is CASSLGTRVLEQFF. CDR3 nucleotide sequence: TGTGCCAGCAGCTTAGGTACTAGGGTCCTTGAGCAGTTCTTC.

This clonotype occurred many times. The chain carries TRBV7-2 and TRBJ2-1, with no clear D. The length of the CDR3 is 15 residues. Trimming shortened V by 1 base and J by 0 bases, and 7 bases separated the two germline ends. Germline V gene data show CDR1 as SGHTA and CDR2 as FQGNSA. The CDR3 loop is CASSLVTDSYNEQFF. CDR3 coding DNA: TGTGCCAGCAGCTTAGTTACCGACTCCTACAATGAGCAGTTCTTC.

This clonotype has ten or more counts. The rearrangement uses TRBV6-5 and TRBJ2-5, with 9 bases lining up with TRBD1. The CDR3 is made up of 16 amino acids. V shed 2 bases and J 4 bases; nucleotides not matched to a gene: 8. Germline assignment: CDR1 MNHEY and CDR2 SVGAGI. The CDR3 nucleotides are TGTGCCAGCAGTTACCGGGGACAGGGAGGGGGAGAGACCCAGTACTTC. Translated: CASSYRGQGGGETQYF.

This clonotype was counted at least ten times. The rearrangement joins TRBV12-3 or TRBV12-4 to TRBJ1-2; 8 bases agree with TRBD1. The CDR3 extends over 14 amino acids. V dropped 6 bases and J dropped 7; count of bases not matched to a gene: 10. CDR3: CASSRDRGKGGYTF. The CDR3 DNA sequence: TGTGCCAGCAGCCGTGACAGGGGCAAAGGTGGCTACACCTTC.

This rearrangement joins TRBV6-1 to TRBJ2-5, with 11 positions matching TRBD1. With V trimmed by 5 bases and J by 4 bases, 9 bases remained unmatched. There are 16 residues in the CDR3. Germline V gene sequence: CDR1 MNHNS, CDR2 SASEGT. The CDR3: CASSRPGQGGGETQYF. CDR3 bases: TGTGCCAGCAGTCGACCGGGACAGGGGGGTGGAGAGACCCAGTACTTC.

This clonotype was counted ten times or more. The chain is built from TRBV15 and TRBJ2-1, with 13 bases that match TRBD2. The trim removed 1 base at V and 3 bases at J, leaving 6 bases unmatched. The CDR3 is made up of 18 amino acids. The V gene's germline CDR1 is LNHNV and CDR2 YYDKDF (reference sequence). The DNA for the CDR3 is TGTGCCACCAGCAGAGGTACTAGCGGGAGGGCCCTCTACAATGAGCAGTTCTTC. Translated: CATSRGTSGRALYNEQFF.

Ten or more counts support this clonotype. The chain recombines TRBV6-2 or TRBV6-3 with TRBJ1-6; the D gene is possibly TRBD1 (6 bases). Germline V gives CDR1 MNHEY, CDR2 SVGEGT. This CDR3 contains 13 residues. The ends were cut back, 3 bases at V and 16 bases at J, with 16 bases in the middle. CDR3 residues: CASSYVAGQILHF. CDR3 bases: TGTGCCAGCAGTTATGTTGCGGGACAAATACTCCACTTT.

The chain employs TRBV5-1 and TRBJ2-1; 7 positions agree with TRBD2. Germline V gene sequence: CDR1 SGHRS, CDR2 YFSETQ. This CDR3 spans 16 amino acids. J was trimmed by 2 bases and V by 3 bases; bases with no gene match: 8. The CDR3 coding sequence is TGCGCCAGCAGCTCCGGACTAGTATGGCCCTACAATGAGCAGTTCTTC. Translating it yields CASSSGLVWPYNEQFF.

This clonotype was observed a few times. The chain links TRBV12-3 or TRBV12-4 to TRBJ2-1; 9 nucleotides line up with TRBD2. There are 14 residues in the CDR3. After removal of 3 bases from V and 7 bases from J, the junction contained 4 bases not matched to a gene. The CDR3 region is CASSFGTSSNEQFF. CDR3 coding DNA: TGTGCCAGCAGTTTTGGGACTAGCTCAAATGAGCAGTTCTTC.

The V and J genes are TRBV6-1 and TRBJ1-5; D not resolved. The CDR3 totals 16 residues. CDR1 and CDR2 (germline): MNHNS, SASEGT. Trimming cost V 5 bases and J 0 bases, with 14 bases left between them. The CDR3: CASSRPGRNSNQPQHF. The CDR3 DNA sequence: TGTGCCAGCAGTCGCCCCGGGAGAAATAGCAATCAGCCCCAGCATTTT.

This clonotype was detected a few times. The gene calls are TRBV5-1 and TRBJ2-2; 8 bases align to TRBD2. The V segment lost 0 bases and the J segment 7 bases; nucleotides outside the gene matches: 5. From germline, CDR1 is SGHRS and CDR2 YFSETQ. This CDR3 contains 15 residues. CDR3 sequence reads: CASSLAGLEVGELFF. CDR3 in DNA: TGCGCCAGCAGCTTGGCGGGACTAGAGGTCGGGGAGCTGTTTTTT.

This clonotype has a handful of counts. V is TRBV5-1 and J is TRBJ2-1; 8 nucleotides align to TRBD1. V gave up 3 bases and J gave up 8 bases; unmatched junction bases: 10. The CDR3 runs to 15 residues. Germline-derived CDR1 and CDR2 are SGHRS and YFSETQ. CDR3 sequence (DNA): TGCGCCAGCAGCTCAGGACAGGGCGATCTGGATGAGCAGTTCTTC. Translated: CASSSGQGDLDEQFF.

This chain joins TRBV24-1 and TRBJ2-3; 13 bases match TRBD2. Per germline, CDR1 KGHDR and CDR2 SFDVKD. Germline trimming cut 7 bases from V and 1 base from J; bases unmatched to any gene: 4. CDR3 length: 16 amino acids. The CDR3 nucleotides read TGTGCCACCAGCGGGACTAGCGGGAAAGGCACAGATACGCAGTATTTT. Its translation: CATSGTSGKGTDTQYF.

V usage is TRBV6-1 and J usage is TRBJ2-7; no definite D call. The V end was cut by 5 bases, the J end by 4 bases, with 18 bases between. Germline CDR1 and CDR2: MNHNS and SASEGT. CDR3 length equals 15 residues. CDR3 loop: CASSPSHQGGYEQYF. In DNA, the CDR3 is TGTGCCAGCAGTCCATCCCACCAAGGTGGTTACGAGCAGTACTTC.

The chain carries TRBV9 and TRBJ2-3; D tentatively reads TRBD1 or TRBD2 (5 bases each). The V gene lost 3 bases and the J gene lost 4 bases, with 15 bases spanning the gap. Germline CDR1 reads SGDLS; CDR2 reads YYNGEE. This CDR3 comprises 15 residues. CDR3 sequence reads: CASSGYTGAADTQYF. The CDR3 nucleotides read TGTGCCAGCAGCGGGTACACCGGGGCAGCAGATACGCAGTATTTT.

Only a few counts were recorded for this clonotype. The chain employs TRBV10-3 and TRBJ2-3; the D gene is possibly TRBD1 (6 bases). Per the germline V gene, CDR1 is ENHRY and CDR2 is SYGVKD. The V gene lost 5 bases and the J gene lost 2 bases, with 11 bases spanning the gap. The length of the CDR3 is 14 residues. CDR3 coding DNA: TGTGCCATCAGTTACAGGGATTTCACAGATACGCAGTATTTT. Amino acid sequence: CAISYRDFTDTQYF.

The table lists this clonotype with a few counts. The chain recombines TRBV7-2 with TRBJ2-4; 11 bases match TRBD2. CDR3 length equals 16 residues. V gave up 6 bases and J gave up 8 bases; unmatched junction bases: 12. Germline CDR1 is SGHTA and CDR2 is FQGNSA. CDR3 nucleotides: TGTGCCAGCAGTCGATTAGCGGGAGGGCCGGTTGACATTCAGTACTTC. Translation gives CASSRLAGGPVDIQYF.

This clonotype was observed many times. The chain combines TRBV15 with TRBJ2-1; D is undetermined. The CDR3 length is 14 residues. CDR1 is LNHNV and CDR2 is YYDKDF in the germline V gene (reference sequence). V lost 3 bases, J lost 5 bases, and 11 bases lay in between. CDR3 DNA: TGTGCCACCAGCAGTAGAACGACCCACAATGAGCAGTTCTTC. Translation: CATSSRTTHNEQFF.

This chain connects TRBV3-1 to TRBJ1-5; D is unclear. The CDR3 covers 15 residues. Germline CDR1 is LGHDT and CDR2 is YNNKEL (reference sequence). V lost 0 bases to trimming and J lost 0 bases, with 6 bases between them. CDR3 amino acids: CASSQDASSNQPQHF. DNA of the CDR3: TGTGCCAGCAGCCAAGATGCCAGTAGCAATCAGCCCCAGCATTTT. Full variable domain (outside the CDR3, taken from reference TRBV3-1 and TRBJ1-5): DTAVSQTPKYLVTQMGNDKSIKCEQNLGHDTMYWYKQDSKKFLKIMFSYNNKELIINETVPNRFSPKSPDKAHLNLHINSLELGDSAVYFCASSQDASSNQPQHFGDGTRLSIL.

The rearrangement links TRBV5-1 to TRBJ1-3; D not resolved. The CDR3 totals 16 residues. Germline V gene sequence: CDR1 SGHRS, CDR2 YFSETQ. Trimming took 3 bases from V and 0 from J, leaving 13 bases between them. The CDR3 here is CASSWEQSYSGNTIYF. The DNA for the CDR3 is TGCGCCAGCAGCTGGGAACAGAGCTACTCTGGAAACACCATATATTTT.

This clonotype occurred a few times. V and J are TRBV2 and TRBJ2-2; no clear D gene. Germline assignment: CDR1 SNHLY and CDR2 FYNNEI. V lost 0 bases, J lost 9 bases, and 8 bases lay in between. The CDR3 contains 13 residues. CDR3 residues: CASSEALWRELFF. For the CDR3, the DNA is TGTGCCAGCAGTGAAGCGCTTTGGAGGGAGCTGTTTTTT. The variable domain in full, with the rest retrieved from reference TRBV2 and TRBJ2-2, is EPEVTQTPSHQVTQMGQEVILRCVPISNHLYFYWYRQILGQKVEFLVSFYNNEISEKSEIFDDQFSVERPDGSNFTLKIRSTKLEDSAMYFCASSEALWRELFFGEGSRLTVL.

V usage is TRBV7-8 and J usage is TRBJ2-7, with 9 bases that match TRBD1. This CDR3 is built from 16 residues. V dropped 5 bases and J dropped 2; count of bases not matched to a gene: 10. The germline CDR1 and CDR2 sequences are SGHVS and FQNEAQ. The CDR3 bases are TGTGCCAGCAGCAAAGAGGCCGGACAGGGGCCCTACGAGCAGTACTTC. It specifies CASSKEAGQGPYEQYF.

This clonotype was seen at least ten times. V and J are TRBV6-2 or TRBV6-3 and TRBJ1-5; TRBD1 agrees at 10 bases. Losses at the gene ends were 8 bases for V and 7 bases for J; bases not matched to a gene: 11. The CDR3 length is 15 residues. CDR1 MNHEY and CDR2 SVGEGT come from the germline V gene. The CDR3 region is CASGDSGTGVQPQHF. Written as DNA, the CDR3 is TGTGCCAGCGGGGATTCAGGGACAGGGGTCCAGCCCCAGCATTTT.

This clonotype was recorded at least ten times. The chain links TRBV6-2 or TRBV6-3 to TRBJ2-2; D is perhaps TRBD1 (6 bases). This CDR3 is built from 16 residues. The V and J ends lost 0 bases and 2 bases respectively, with 10 bases between them. Germline CDR1 reads MNHEY; CDR2 reads SVGEGT. CDR3 bases: TGTGCCAGCAGTTACTCGGCAGGGGCAAACACCGGGGAGCTGTTTTTT. As protein: CASSYSAGANTGELFF.

This clonotype turned up a few times. The chain uses TRBV4-2 and TRBJ1-2; the match to TRBD1 covers 7 bases. The CDR3 runs to 14 residues. CDR1 is LGHNA and CDR2 is YNFKEQ in the germline V gene. V was clipped by 1 base and J by 4 bases; unmatched bases: 3. CDR3 protein: CASSQGQGVYGYTF. The CDR3 coding sequence is TGTGCCAGCAGCCAAGGGCAGGGGGTCTATGGCTACACCTTC.

This clonotype was seen a few times. V is TRBV30 and J is TRBJ2-5, with 9 bases matching TRBD1. V lost 7 bases and J lost 4; bases outside the gene matches: 7. The CDR3 is 13 amino acids. Germline-derived CDR1 and CDR2 are GTSNPN and SVGIG (reference sequence). The CDR3 reads CASAGTGLETQYF. Written as DNA, the CDR3 is TGTGCCTCGGCCGGGACAGGGTTAGAGACCCAGTACTTC.

The CDR3 loop reads CASSKHYEQYF. DNA of the CDR3: TGTGCCAGCAGTAAACACTACGAGCAGTACTTC. This chain uses TRBV6-5 with TRBJ2-7; no definite D call. Trimming cost V 5 bases and J 3 bases, with 5 bases left between them. CDR1 MNHEY and CDR2 SVGAGI come from the germline V gene. The CDR3 spans 11 residues.

This clonotype was picked up many times. The V gene is TRBV27, the J gene TRBJ2-1; 7 bases agree with TRBD1. With V trimmed by 8 bases and J by 6 bases, 10 bases remained unmatched. Germline V gene sequence: CDR1 MNHEY, CDR2 SMNVEV (reference sequence). The CDR3 has 14 residues. CDR3 nucleotide sequence: TGTGCCAGCGCCGCGAGACAGGGTGGCAATGAGCAGTTCTTC. It yields the protein CASAARQGGNEQFF.

This clonotype was seen many times. V usage is TRBV4-2 and J usage is TRBJ2-7; TRBD2 matches at 10 bases. V shed 4 bases and J 5 bases; nucleotides not matched to a gene: 5. The CDR3 length is 14 residues. CDR1 is LGHNA and CDR2 is YNFKEQ in the germline V gene. This CDR3 is CASSRVGLADEQYF. CDR3 DNA: TGTGCCAGCAGCCGGGTCGGACTAGCGGACGAGCAGTACTTC.

The rearrangement uses TRBV7-8 and TRBJ1-3; the D is unclear. CDR1 is SGHVS, CDR2 FQNEAQ, per germline. The V end was cut by 1 base, the J end by 0 bases, with 10 bases between. The CDR3 length is 16 residues. This CDR3 is CASSLVMQSSGNTIYF. The CDR3 DNA follows: TGTGCCAGCAGCTTAGTTATGCAGTCCTCTGGAAACACCATATATTTT.

This clonotype was counted ten times or more. The chain links TRBV6-1 to TRBJ1-1; TRBD1 matches 10 bases. CDR1 and CDR2 from the germline V gene are MNHNS and SASEGT. V shed 7 bases, J shed 5 bases, and the junction held 13 bases outside the gene matches. The CDR3 loop spans 16 amino acids. CDR3 in DNA: TGTGCCAGCAAACGACAGGGGGCTGGGGCTATGACTGAAGCTTTCTTT. Translated, it gives CASKRQGAGAMTEAFF.

The V call is TRBV19, the J call TRBJ2-3; no definite D call. Germline loops: CDR1 LNHDA, CDR2 SQIVND (reference sequence). The CDR3 extends over 14 amino acids. The V end lost 8 bases, the J end lost 1 base, and 13 bases lay between the germline ends. DNA for the CDR3: TGTGCCAGTGCGATTAGCAGTGGCACAGATACGCAGTATTTT. Translating gives CASAISSGTDTQYF.